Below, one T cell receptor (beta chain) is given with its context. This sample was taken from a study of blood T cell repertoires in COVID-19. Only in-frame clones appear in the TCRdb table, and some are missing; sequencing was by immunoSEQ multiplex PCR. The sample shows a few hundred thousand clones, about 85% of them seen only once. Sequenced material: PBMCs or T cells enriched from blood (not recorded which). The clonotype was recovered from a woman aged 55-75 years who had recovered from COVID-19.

CDR3 nucleotide sequence: TGTGCCAGCAGCTTAGTACGGGTTGATACGCAGTATTTT. Protein sequence: CASSLVRVDTQYF. The chain employs TRBV11-3 and TRBJ2-3; unclear D gene. Germline V gene data show CDR1 as SGHNT and CDR2 as YENEEA. CDR3 length: 13 amino acids. V was shortened by 1 base and J by 6 bases, with 8 bases between the two germline ends.